The rows below give T cell receptor beta chains drawn from one sample of a study of T cell responses to AZD1222 COVID-19 vaccine. Method: immunoSEQ multiplex PCR; TCRdb's copy keeps in-frame clones and lacks some. The table includes 110,000 to 150,000 clones, 89% detected once. Sequenced here: peripheral blood, sampled on day 0 of AZD1222 vaccination. The receptors were gathered from an adult in good health. CDR3s include the opening cysteine and the closing phenylalanine or tryptophan. Each record gives: clone size, J gene, V gene, D gene, CDR3 length, CDR3 protein, CDR3 DNA. The D gene is left open where the match is weak. Size is omitted from some rows. Given values are once, few, many or a class for expanded clones.

few,TRBJ2-1,TRBV11-1,NA,14,CASSFPPREERKFF,TGTGCCAGCAGCTTTCCCCCCCGCGAGGAGCGGAAGTTCTTC
once,TRBJ1-2,TRBV14,NA,14,CASSSLSRGYGYTF,TGTGCCAGCAGCTCCTTGTCGAGAGGCTATGGCTACACCTTC
NA,TRBJ2-2,TRBV6-5,NA,15,CASNKIGQGTGELFF,TGTGCCAGCAACAAAATTGGGCAGGGGACCGGGGAGCTGTTTTTT
NA,TRBJ1-3,TRBV6-1,NA,16,CASREQSQGSFNTIYF,TGTGCCAGCAGGGAACAGTCCCAGGGAAGTTTTAACACCATATATTTT
few,TRBJ1-4,TRBV5-5,NA,13,CASSAGNYEKLFF,TGTGCCAGCAGCGCGGGAAATTATGAAAAACTGTTTTTT
once,TRBJ1-2,TRBV10-2,NA,15,CASSESIRDSYGYTF,TGCGCCAGCAGTGAGTCGATTAGGGATAGCTATGGCTACACCTTC
NA,TRBJ1-4,TRBV3-1/TRBV3-2,NA,15,CASSQGPSVNEKLFF,TGTGCCAGCAGCCAAGGACCGAGCGTTAATGAAAAACTGTTTTTT
once,TRBJ1-3,TRBV11-3,NA,13,CASSSGTGNTIYF,TGTGCCAGCAGCTCGGGGACCGGAAACACCATATATTTT
NA,TRBJ1-1,TRBV18,TRBD1,14,CASSPQDRDTEAFF,TGTGCCAGCTCACCACAGGACAGGGACACTGAAGCTTTCTTT
once,TRBJ2-2,TRBV7-3,NA,12,CASSLGSGELFF,TGTGCCAGCAGCTTAGGCTCCGGGGAGCTGTTTTTT
NA,TRBJ2-5,TRBV7-6,NA,15,CASSYTDAIRETQYF,TGTGCCAGCAGCTATACAGACGCCATTAGGGAGACCCAGTACTTC
NA,TRBJ1-2,TRBV12-3/TRBV12-4,NA,13,CASSFPGNYGYTF,TGTGCCAGCAGTTTTCCGGGAAACTATGGCTACACCTTC
NA,TRBJ2-6,TRBV12-5,NA,17,CASGFLPQVSGANVLTF,TGTGCTAGTGGTTTCCTACCCCAGGTCTCTGGGGCCAACGTCCTGACTTTC
NA,TRBJ2-1,TRBV4-1,TRBD2,15,CASSSTSGRAYEQFF,TGCGCCAGCAGTTCGACTAGCGGGAGGGCCTATGAGCAGTTCTTC
NA,TRBJ1-2,TRBV14,NA,14,CASSPGLTSPGYTF,TGTGCCAGCAGCCCGGGCCTTACCTCTCCTGGCTACACCTTC